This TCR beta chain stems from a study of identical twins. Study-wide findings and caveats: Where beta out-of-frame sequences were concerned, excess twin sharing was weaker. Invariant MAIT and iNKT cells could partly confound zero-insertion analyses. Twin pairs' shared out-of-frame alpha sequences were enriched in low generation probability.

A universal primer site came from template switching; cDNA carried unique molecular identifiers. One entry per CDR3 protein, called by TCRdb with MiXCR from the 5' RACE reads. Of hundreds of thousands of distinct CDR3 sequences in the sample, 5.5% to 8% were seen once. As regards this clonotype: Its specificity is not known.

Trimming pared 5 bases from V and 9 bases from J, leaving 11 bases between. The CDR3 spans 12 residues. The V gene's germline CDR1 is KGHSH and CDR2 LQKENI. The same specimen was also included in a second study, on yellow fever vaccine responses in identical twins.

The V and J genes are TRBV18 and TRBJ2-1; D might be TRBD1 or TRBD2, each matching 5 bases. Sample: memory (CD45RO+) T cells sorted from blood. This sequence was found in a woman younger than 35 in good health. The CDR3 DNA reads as TGTGCCAGCTCAGATACTAGGGGTGAGCAGTTCTTC. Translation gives CASSDTRGEQFF.